The 27 T cell receptor beta chains below all came from one sample that was sequenced in a study of B cell selection in AIRE deficiency. Sorting defined conventional CD4 T cells as CD4+CD127+. TCRdb's copy holds only in-frame clones and misses some; the assay was immunoSEQ multiplex PCR. This sample has 20,000 to 25,000 clones, with roughly 98% found just once. The sequencing sample was made of conventional CD4+ T cells sorted from PBMCs. These receptors all stem from a human donor with AIRE deficiency.

The chain couples TRBV28 to TRBJ2-7; maybe TRBD1 (6 bases). This CDR3 comprises 14 residues. V was cut by 2 bases and J by 1 base, with 9 bases left in between. Germline V gene lookup returns CDR1 MDHEN and CDR2 SYDVKM. CDR3: CASSLQGMSYEQYF. The CDR3 nucleotides read TGTGCCAGCAGTTTACAGGGGATGTCCTACGAGCAGTACTTC.

The V call is TRBV5-1, the J call TRBJ2-7, with 9 positions matching TRBD1. This CDR3 is built from 15 residues. The ends lost 0 bases at V and 4 bases at J; junction bases unmatched: 5. Germline CDR1 is SGHRS and CDR2 is YFSETQ. The CDR3 sequence is CASSLVPDRGYEQYF. The CDR3 nucleotides are TGCGCCAGCAGCTTGGTTCCGGACAGGGGATACGAGCAGTACTTC.

The V call is TRBV4-3, the J call TRBJ1-6; no firm D call. CDR3 size: 19 residues. V lost 0 bases and J lost 0, with 15 bases in between. Germline CDR1 LGHNA, CDR2 YSLEER. The DNA for the CDR3 is TGCGCCAGCAGCCAAGATCTACGGCCCCAGAGCTCCTATAATTCACCCCTCCACTTT. It specifies CASSQDLRPQSSYNSPLHF.

This clone was observed a few times. The chain uses TRBV5-6 and TRBJ2-2; unclear D gene. This CDR3 has 11 amino acids. The ends were cut back, 4 bases at V and 5 bases at J, with 3 bases in the middle. Germline V gene sequence: CDR1 SGHDT, CDR2 YYEEEE. The CDR3 region is CASSATGELFF. DNA of the CDR3: TGTGCCAGCAGCGCAACCGGGGAGCTGTTTTTT.

The chain recombines TRBV9 with TRBJ1-1; D is ambiguous. This CDR3 comprises 13 residues. CDR1 is SGDLS, CDR2 YYNGEE, per germline. V lost 3 bases to trimming and J lost 1 base, with 7 bases between them. The CDR3 coding sequence is TGTGCCAGCAGCGCAGCCCCGAACACTGAAGCTTTCTTT. Translated: CASSAAPNTEAFF. The variable domain in full, completed from reference TRBV9 and TRBJ1-1, reads DSGVTQTPKHLITATGQRVTLRCSPRSGDLSVYWYQQSLDQGLQFLIQYYNGEERAKGNILERFSAQQFPDLHSELNLSSLELGDSALYFCASSAAPNTEAFFGQGTRLTVV.

This clone was seen once. The genes are TRBV6-1 and TRBJ2-1; tentatively, D is TRBD1 (6 bases). The ends were cut back, 4 bases at V and 0 bases at J, with 13 bases in the middle. The germline V gene has CDR1 MNHNS and CDR2 SASEGT. The CDR3 runs to 16 residues. The CDR3, as DNA: TGTGCCAGCAGTGGAAAGGGACAAAACTCCTACAATGAGCAGTTCTTC. Protein: CASSGKGQNSYNEQFF.

This clone was seen a handful of times. This chain joins TRBV19 and TRBJ2-2; D is uncertain. Per the germline V gene, CDR1 is LNHDA and CDR2 is SQIVND (reference sequence). This CDR3 has 14 amino acids. The V end was cut by 3 bases, the J end by 5 bases, with 10 bases between. DNA for the CDR3: TGTGCCAGTAGTATTCAGGAAGGGACCGGGGAGCTGTTTTTT. Encoded protein: CASSIQEGTGELFF.

The count of this clone is one. The chain joins TRBV6-1 to TRBJ2-6; D unclear. The germline V gene has CDR1 MNHNS and CDR2 SASEGT. V was trimmed by 4 bases and J by 0 bases, leaving 7 bases between them. The CDR3 runs to 15 residues. This CDR3 is CASSGQVSGANVLTF. CDR3 sequence (DNA): TGTGCCAGCAGTGGTCAGGTCTCTGGGGCCAACGTCCTGACTTTC.

The chain employs TRBV4-3 and TRBJ1-2; perhaps TRBD1 as D (5 bases). The CDR3 consists of 14 residues. V lost 0 bases to trimming and J lost 2 bases, with 7 bases between them. Germline loops: CDR1 LGHNA, CDR2 YSLEER. The CDR3 nucleotides read TGCGCCAGCAGCCAAGATGACAGAAACTATGGCTACACCTTC. This translates into CASSQDDRNYGYTF.

The V gene is TRBV9, the J gene TRBJ2-2, with 7 bases fitting TRBD2. The V gene end was trimmed by 3 bases and the J gene end by 6 bases; junction bases not matched to a gene: 17. This CDR3 region has 18 residues. Germline CDR1 reads SGDLS; CDR2 reads YYNGEE. The CDR3 DNA follows: TGTGCCAGCAGCGCTCAGGGAGGGGTCGACAGCCCCGCCGGGGAGCTGTTTTTT. It yields the protein CASSAQGGVDSPAGELFF.

V gene TRBV13 combines with J gene TRBJ2-7; TRBD1 aligns across 9 bases. This CDR3 has 16 amino acids. Germline V lookup: CDR1 PRHDT, CDR2 FYEKMQ (reference sequence). Trimming took 5 bases from V and 4 from J; bases not matched to a gene: 12. The CDR3 loop reads CASSHSGTGRGYEQYF. CDR3 DNA sequence: TGTGCCAGCAGCCACTCCGGGACAGGGCGAGGTTACGAGCAGTACTTC.

This clone was seen just once. The CDR3 protein is CASSLLGAGANVLTF. CDR3 nucleotides: TGTGCCAGCAGCTTACTGGGAGCTGGGGCCAACGTCCTGACTTTC. This chain joins TRBV7-9 and TRBJ2-6; the D gene is possibly TRBD2 (5 bases). The CDR3 has 15 amino acids. Germline V gene data show CDR1 as SEHNR and CDR2 as FQNEAQ (reference sequence). Between the trimmed V and J ends, which lost 2 bases and 2 bases, there was a span of 7 bases.

The chain combines TRBV27 with TRBJ1-2, with a possible D match to TRBD1 (5 bases). V was shortened by 5 bases and J by 6 bases, with 16 bases between the two germline ends. This CDR3 has 14 residues. Germline V gives CDR1 MNHEY, CDR2 SMNVEV (reference sequence). The CDR3 sequence is CASSPRQSLDGYTF. CDR3 DNA sequence: TGTGCCAGCAGTCCACGACAGAGTCTGGATGGCTACACCTTC.

The chain employs TRBV9 and TRBJ2-5, with D possibly being TRBD1 or TRBD2 (6 bases each). The CDR3 is 16 amino acids. CDR1 and CDR2 from the germline V gene are SGDLS and YYNGEE. V was clipped by 4 bases and J by 5 bases, with 21 bases between them. The CDR3, as DNA: TGTGCCAGCAGCCTGGTAGGGGGGCCGCGCGTCGAGACCCAGTACTTC. Its protein is CASSLVGGPRVETQYF.

The genes are TRBV27 and TRBJ2-7, with 13 bases that match TRBD2. The CDR3 length is 16 residues. The V and J ends lost 5 bases and 4 bases, in that order; junction bases with no gene match: 8. Germline V gene lookup returns CDR1 MNHEY and CDR2 SMNVEV (reference sequence). The CDR3 DNA reads as TGTGCCAGCAGTACGGGACGGACTAGCGGGAGTTACGAGCAGTACTTC. Amino acids: CASSTGRTSGSYEQYF.

As for this clone: Other DNA variants within this sample encode the same CDR3. This CDR3 reads CASSLEGYGYTF. CDR3 in DNA: TGTGCCAGCAGCTTAGAAGGCTATGGCTACACCTTC. The chain is built from TRBV7-2 and TRBJ1-2; no clear D. CDR3 length: 12 residues. CDR1 is SGHTA and CDR2 is FQGNSA in the germline V gene. The germline V and J ends were trimmed by 1 base and 4 bases, with 4 bases remaining between them. Together with reference TRBV7-2 and TRBJ1-2, the CDR3 gives the full variable domain: GAGVSQSPSNKVTEKGKDVELRCDPISGHTALYWYRQSLGQGLEFLIYFQGNSAPDKSGLPSDRFSAERTGGSVSTLTIQRTQQEDSAVYLCASSLEGYGYTFGSGTRLTVV.

This chain connects TRBV7-2 to TRBJ1-6; the match to TRBD1 covers 8 bases. CDR3 length: 13 amino acids. V was clipped by 8 bases and J by 9 bases; unmatched bases: 6. CDR1 SGHTA and CDR2 FQGNSA come from the germline V gene. The CDR3 reads CASQDRVASPLHF. The DNA of the CDR3 is TGTGCCAGCCAGGACAGGGTTGCTTCACCCCTCCACTTT. The full variable domain, with the rest looked up from reference TRBV7-2 and TRBJ1-6, is GAGVSQSPSNKVTEKGKDVELRCDPISGHTALYWYRQSLGQGLEFLIYFQGNSAPDKSGLPSDRFSAERTGGSVSTLTIQRTQQEDSAVYLCASQDRVASPLHFGNGTRLTVT.

V and J are TRBV6-5 and TRBJ1-1; 10 bases match TRBD1. V was pared by 7 bases and J by 5 bases, with 10 bases of the junction left unmatched. This CDR3 has 15 amino acids. Germline CDR1 reads MNHEY; CDR2 reads SVGAGI. The CDR3, as DNA: TGTGCCAGCATCATAGGGACAGGGGTCGGTACTGAAGCTTTCTTT. Translated, it gives CASIIGTGVGTEAFF.

The chain joins TRBV28 to TRBJ1-6; D gene unclear. This CDR3 is 13 amino acids long. Per the germline V gene, CDR1 is MDHEN and CDR2 is SYDVKM. V was clipped by 3 bases and J by 9 bases, with 9 bases between them. Here the CDR3 DNA reads TGTGCCAGCAGTTTGTGGAAAGGTTCACCCCTCCACTTT. It specifies CASSLWKGSPLHF.

This chain joins TRBV30 and TRBJ1-1; possible D gene TRBD1, 5 bases. The germline CDR1 and CDR2 sequences are GTSNPN and SVGIG (reference sequence). This CDR3 region has 12 residues. Trimming removed 4 bases from V and 3 bases from J, with 9 bases in between. The DNA for the CDR3 is TGTGCCTGGATTCGACAGCACACTGAAGCTTTCTTT. Residues: CAWIRQHTEAFF.

As concerns this clone: The junction and the germline gene differ at one end; a read error may be behind it. This chain joins TRBV20-1 and TRBJ1-4; D is unclear. Germline CDR1 is DFQATT and CDR2 is SNEGSKA (reference sequence). The CDR3 spans 11 residues. CDR3 loop: CSARDWPTPVF. The CDR3 DNA reads as TGCAGTGCTAGAGATTGGCCAACCCCGGTTTTT.

The rearrangement joins TRBV7-9 to TRBJ2-1, with 10 bases matching TRBD1. CDR3 size: 16 residues. Looked up from germline, CDR1 is SEHNR and CDR2 is FQNEAQ (reference sequence). J gave up 2 bases and V 5 bases, and 6 bases lay outside the gene matches. In DNA, the CDR3 is TGTGCCAGCAGCCCCCGACAGGGGGCGACCTACAATGAGCAGTTCTTC. Translated: CASSPRQGATYNEQFF.

This chain connects TRBV5-1 to TRBJ1-3; D call uncertain. Germline CDR1 SGHRS, CDR2 YFSETQ. There are 16 residues in the CDR3. The germline V and J ends were trimmed by 4 bases and 0 bases, with 14 bases remaining between them. CDR3 sequence reads: CASSKGDTNSGNTIYF. CDR3 sequence (DNA): TGCGCCAGCAGCAAAGGCGATACTAACTCTGGAAACACCATATATTTT.

This chain links TRBV30 with TRBJ2-7; 10 nucleotides line up with TRBD1. V lost 2 bases to trimming and J lost 2 bases; unmatched junction nucleotides: 6. Germline V gives CDR1 GTSNPN, CDR2 SVGIG (reference sequence). The CDR3 consists of 15 residues. CDR3 loop: CAWSRGQGVPYEQYF. In DNA form, the CDR3 reads TGTGCCTGGAGTCGCGGACAGGGGGTACCCTACGAGCAGTACTTC.

The chain recombines TRBV9 with TRBJ1-4, with D perhaps matching TRBD1 (6 bases). The CDR3 contains 14 residues. The germline V gene encodes CDR1 SGDLS and CDR2 YYNGEE. V gave up 3 bases and J gave up 4 bases, with 10 bases separating them. The CDR3 region is CASSAGQYNEKLFF. As DNA, the CDR3 is TGTGCCAGCAGCGCCGGACAGTATAATGAAAAACTGTTTTTT.

This chain links TRBV27 with TRBJ2-5; a possible D gene is TRBD1 (6 bases). The CDR3 length is 14 residues. V gave up 5 bases and J gave up 3 bases, with 13 bases separating them. The germline V gene encodes CDR1 MNHEY and CDR2 SMNVEV (reference sequence). CDR3 DNA sequence: TGTGCCAGCAGTGGAAGGGGGATGGAAGAGACCCAGTACTTC. Its protein is CASSGRGMEETQYF.

This clone appeared once. This sequence joins TRBV29-1 and TRBJ1-1; 7 nucleotides match TRBD1. This CDR3 has 17 amino acids. CDR1 is SQVTM and CDR2 is ANQGSEA in the germline V gene. With V trimmed by 5 bases and J by 0 bases, 15 bases remained unmatched. CDR3 sequence: CSVTHLGGQKMNTEAFF. As DNA, the CDR3 is TGCAGCGTTACCCATTTAGGGGGACAGAAAATGAACACTGAAGCTTTCTTT.